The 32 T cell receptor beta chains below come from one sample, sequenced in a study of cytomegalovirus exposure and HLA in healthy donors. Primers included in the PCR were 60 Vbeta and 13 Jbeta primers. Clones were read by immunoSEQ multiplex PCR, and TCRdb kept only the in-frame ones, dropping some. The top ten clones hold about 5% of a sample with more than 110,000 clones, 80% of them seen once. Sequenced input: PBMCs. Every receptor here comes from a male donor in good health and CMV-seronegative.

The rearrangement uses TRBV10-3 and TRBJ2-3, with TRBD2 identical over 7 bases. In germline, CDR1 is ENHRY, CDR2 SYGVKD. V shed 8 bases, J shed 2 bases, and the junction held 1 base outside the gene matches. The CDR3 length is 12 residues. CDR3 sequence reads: CAIGGVTDTQYF. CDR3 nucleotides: TGTGCCATCGGGGGGGTCACAGATACGCAGTATTTT.

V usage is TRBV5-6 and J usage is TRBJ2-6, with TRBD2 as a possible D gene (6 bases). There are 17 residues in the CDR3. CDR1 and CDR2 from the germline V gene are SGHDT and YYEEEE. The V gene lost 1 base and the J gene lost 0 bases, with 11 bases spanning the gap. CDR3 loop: CASSLMGGPSGANVLTF. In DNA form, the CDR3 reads TGTGCCAGCAGCTTGATGGGAGGTCCCTCTGGGGCCAACGTCCTGACTTTC.

The CDR3: CASSRDRDNQPQHF. CDR3 coding DNA: TGTGCCAGCAGCCGGGACAGGGACAATCAGCCCCAGCATTTT. V gene TRBV2 combines with J gene TRBJ1-5; 9 bases fit TRBD1. Germline assignment: CDR1 SNHLY and CDR2 FYNNEI. The CDR3 has 14 residues. Trimming at V came to 6 bases and at J to 3 bases, leaving 3 bases not matched to a gene.

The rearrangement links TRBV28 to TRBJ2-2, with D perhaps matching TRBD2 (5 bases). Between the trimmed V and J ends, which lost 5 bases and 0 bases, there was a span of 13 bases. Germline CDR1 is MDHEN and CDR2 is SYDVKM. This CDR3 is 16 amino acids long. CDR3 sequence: CASSDNKRANTGELFF. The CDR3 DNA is TGTGCCAGCAGTGACAACAAGAGGGCGAACACCGGGGAGCTGTTTTTT.

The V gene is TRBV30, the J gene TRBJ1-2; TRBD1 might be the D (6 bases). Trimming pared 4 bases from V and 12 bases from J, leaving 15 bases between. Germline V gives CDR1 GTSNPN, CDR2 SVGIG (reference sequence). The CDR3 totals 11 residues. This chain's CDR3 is CAWTRKQGNTF. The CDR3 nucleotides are TGTGCCTGGACTCGTAAACAGGGAAACACCTTC. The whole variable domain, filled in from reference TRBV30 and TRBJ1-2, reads SQTIHQWPATLVQPVGSPLSLECTVEGTSNPNLYWYRQAAGRGLQLLFYSVGIGQISSEVPQNLSASRPQDRQFILSSKKLLLSDSGFYLCAWTRKQGNTFGSGTRLTVV.

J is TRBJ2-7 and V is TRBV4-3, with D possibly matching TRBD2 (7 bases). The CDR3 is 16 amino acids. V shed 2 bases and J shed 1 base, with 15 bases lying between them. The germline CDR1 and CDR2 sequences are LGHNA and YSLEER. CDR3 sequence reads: CASSQRGAGASYEQYF. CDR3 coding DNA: TGCGCCAGCAGCCAACGGGGCGCGGGGGCATCCTACGAGCAGTACTTC.

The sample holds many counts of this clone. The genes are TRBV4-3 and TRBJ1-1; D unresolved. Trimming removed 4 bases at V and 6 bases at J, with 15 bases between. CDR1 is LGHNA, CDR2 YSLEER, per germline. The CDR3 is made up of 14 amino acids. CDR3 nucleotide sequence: TGCGCCAGCAGCCTGTCGTCAAGCGGGGCTGAAGCTTTCTTT. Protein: CASSLSSSGAEAFF.

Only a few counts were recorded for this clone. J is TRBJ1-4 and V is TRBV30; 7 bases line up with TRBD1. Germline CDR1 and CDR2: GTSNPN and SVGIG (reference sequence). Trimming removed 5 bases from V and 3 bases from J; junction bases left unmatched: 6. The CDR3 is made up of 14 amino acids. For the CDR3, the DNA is TGTGCCTGGGGTTTAACAGGGGCTAATGAAAAACTGTTTTTT. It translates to CAWGLTGANEKLFF.

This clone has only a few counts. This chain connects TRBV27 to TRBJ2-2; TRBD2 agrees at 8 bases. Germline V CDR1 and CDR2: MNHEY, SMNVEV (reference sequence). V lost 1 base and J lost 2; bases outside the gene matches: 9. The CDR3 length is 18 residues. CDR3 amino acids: CASSLYAGGAPNTGELFF. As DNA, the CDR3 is TGTGCCAGCAGTTTATATGCCGGGGGGGCGCCCAACACCGGGGAGCTGTTTTTT.

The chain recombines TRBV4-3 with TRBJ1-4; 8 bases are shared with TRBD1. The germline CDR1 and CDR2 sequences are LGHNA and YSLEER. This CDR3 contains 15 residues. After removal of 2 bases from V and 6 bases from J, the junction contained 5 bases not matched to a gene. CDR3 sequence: CASSQRQGRDEKLFF. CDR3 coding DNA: TGCGCCAGCAGCCAACGACAGGGGAGGGATGAAAAACTGTTTTTT.

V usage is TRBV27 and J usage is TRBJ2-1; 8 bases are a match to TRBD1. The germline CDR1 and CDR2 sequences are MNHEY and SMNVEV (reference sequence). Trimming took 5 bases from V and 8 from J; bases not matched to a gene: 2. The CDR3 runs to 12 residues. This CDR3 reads CASSPQGDEQFF. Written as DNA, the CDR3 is TGTGCCAGCAGTCCACAGGGGGATGAGCAGTTCTTC.

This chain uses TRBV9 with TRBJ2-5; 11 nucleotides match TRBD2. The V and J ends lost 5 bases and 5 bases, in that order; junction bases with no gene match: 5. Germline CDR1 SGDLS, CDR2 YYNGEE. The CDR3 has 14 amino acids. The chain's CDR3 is CASSSSGGAETQYF. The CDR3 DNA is TGTGCCAGCAGTAGTAGCGGGGGGGCCGAGACCCAGTACTTC.

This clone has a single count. The CDR3 DNA reads as TGCGCCAGCAGCTTGGGGACTAACACAGATACGCAGTATTTT. Amino acid sequence: CASSLGTNTDTQYF. This chain connects TRBV5-1 to TRBJ2-3, with D possibly matching TRBD2 (6 bases). CDR1 is SGHRS and CDR2 is YFSETQ in the germline V gene. The CDR3 covers 14 residues. Trimming pared 0 bases from V and 2 bases from J, leaving 7 bases between.

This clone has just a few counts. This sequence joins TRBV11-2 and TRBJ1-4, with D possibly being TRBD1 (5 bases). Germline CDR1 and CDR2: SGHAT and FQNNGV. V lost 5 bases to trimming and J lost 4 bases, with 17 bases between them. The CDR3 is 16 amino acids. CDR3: CASSETGGGNNEKLFF. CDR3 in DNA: TGTGCCAGCAGCGAGACCGGGGGGGGGAATAATGAAAAACTGTTTTTT.

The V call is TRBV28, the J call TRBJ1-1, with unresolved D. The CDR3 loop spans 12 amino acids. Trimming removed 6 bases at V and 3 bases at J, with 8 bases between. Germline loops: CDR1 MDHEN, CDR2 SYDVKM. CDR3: CASSFGYTEAFF. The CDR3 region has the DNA TGTGCCAGCAGCTTCGGGTACACTGAAGCTTTCTTT.

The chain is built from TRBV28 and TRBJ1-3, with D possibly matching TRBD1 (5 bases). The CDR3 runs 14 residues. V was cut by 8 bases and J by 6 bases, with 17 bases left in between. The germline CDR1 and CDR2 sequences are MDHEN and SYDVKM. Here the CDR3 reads CASLGTPGVNTIYF. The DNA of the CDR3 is TGTGCCAGCCTCGGGACGCCGGGGGTAAACACCATATATTTT.

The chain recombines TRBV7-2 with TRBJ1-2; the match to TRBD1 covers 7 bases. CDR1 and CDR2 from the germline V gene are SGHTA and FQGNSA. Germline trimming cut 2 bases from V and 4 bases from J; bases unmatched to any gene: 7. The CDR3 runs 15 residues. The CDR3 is CASSLYRDSAYGYTF. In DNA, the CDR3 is TGTGCCAGCAGCTTATACCGGGACAGTGCCTATGGCTACACCTTC.

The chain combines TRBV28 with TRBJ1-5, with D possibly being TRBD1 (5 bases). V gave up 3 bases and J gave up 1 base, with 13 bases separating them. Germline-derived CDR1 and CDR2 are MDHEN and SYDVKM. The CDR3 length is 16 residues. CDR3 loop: CASSFPGGGSNQPQHF. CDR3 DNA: TGTGCCAGCAGTTTCCCGGGGGGAGGGAGCAATCAGCCCCAGCATTTT.

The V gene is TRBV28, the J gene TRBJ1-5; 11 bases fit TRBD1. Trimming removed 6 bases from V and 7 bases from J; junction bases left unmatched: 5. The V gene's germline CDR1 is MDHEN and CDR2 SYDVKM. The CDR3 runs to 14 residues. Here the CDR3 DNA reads TGTGCCAGCAGGCTGGACAGGGGGCCGCAGCCCCAGCATTTT. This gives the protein CASRLDRGPQPQHF.

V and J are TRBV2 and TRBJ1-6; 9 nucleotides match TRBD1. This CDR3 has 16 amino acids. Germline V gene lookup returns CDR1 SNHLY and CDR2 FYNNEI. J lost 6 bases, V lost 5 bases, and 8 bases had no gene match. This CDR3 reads CASSPTGTGRNSPLHF. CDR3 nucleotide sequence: TGTGCCAGCAGTCCGACCGGGACAGGGCGTAATTCACCCCTCCACTTT.

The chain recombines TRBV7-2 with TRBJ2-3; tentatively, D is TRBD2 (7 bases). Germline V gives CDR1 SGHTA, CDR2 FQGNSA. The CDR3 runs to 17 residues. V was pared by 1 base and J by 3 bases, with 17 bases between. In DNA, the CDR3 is TGTGCCAGCAGCTTAGTTAGGGGGGGCTGGGGGACAGATACGCAGTATTTT. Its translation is CASSLVRGGWGTDTQYF.

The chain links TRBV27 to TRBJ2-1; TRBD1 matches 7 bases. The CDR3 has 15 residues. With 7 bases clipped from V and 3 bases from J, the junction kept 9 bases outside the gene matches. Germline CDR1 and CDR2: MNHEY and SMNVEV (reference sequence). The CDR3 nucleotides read TGTGCCAGCACCCTGCGACAGGGTGGCTACAATGAGCAGTTCTTC. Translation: CASTLRQGGYNEQFF.

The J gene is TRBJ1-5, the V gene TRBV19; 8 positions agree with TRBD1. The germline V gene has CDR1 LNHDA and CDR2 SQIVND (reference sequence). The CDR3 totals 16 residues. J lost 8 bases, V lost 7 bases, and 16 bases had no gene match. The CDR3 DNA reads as TGTGCCAGTACCCTAGCGGGACAGGTCTTATTCAAGCCCCAGCATTTT. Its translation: CASTLAGQVLFKPQHF. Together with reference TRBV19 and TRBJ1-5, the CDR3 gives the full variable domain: DGGITQSPKYLFRKEGQNVTLSCEQNLNHDAMYWYRQDPGQGLRLIYYSQIVNDFQKGDIAEGYSVSREKKESFPLTVTSAQKNPTAFYLCASTLAGQVLFKPQHFGDGTRLSIL.

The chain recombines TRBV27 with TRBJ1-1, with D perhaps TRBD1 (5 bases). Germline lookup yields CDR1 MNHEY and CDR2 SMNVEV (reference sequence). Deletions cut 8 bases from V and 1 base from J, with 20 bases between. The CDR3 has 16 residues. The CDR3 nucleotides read TGTGCCAGCCGTAAAGGGGAGGGGAGGAGGAACACTGAAGCTTTCTTT. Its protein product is CASRKGEGRRNTEAFF.

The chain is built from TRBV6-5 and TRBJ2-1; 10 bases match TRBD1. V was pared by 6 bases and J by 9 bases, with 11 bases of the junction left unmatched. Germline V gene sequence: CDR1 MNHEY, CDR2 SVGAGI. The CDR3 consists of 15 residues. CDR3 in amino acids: CASRPRDRGAGEQFF. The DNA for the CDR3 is TGTGCCAGCAGGCCCCGGGACAGGGGTGCGGGTGAGCAGTTCTTC.

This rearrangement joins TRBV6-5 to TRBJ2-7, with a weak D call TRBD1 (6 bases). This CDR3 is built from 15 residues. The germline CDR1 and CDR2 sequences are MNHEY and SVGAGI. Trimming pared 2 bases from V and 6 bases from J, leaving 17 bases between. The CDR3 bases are TGTGCCAGCAGTTACAATCGGGACAAGAAGTTCGAGCAGTACTTC. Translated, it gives CASSYNRDKKFEQYF.

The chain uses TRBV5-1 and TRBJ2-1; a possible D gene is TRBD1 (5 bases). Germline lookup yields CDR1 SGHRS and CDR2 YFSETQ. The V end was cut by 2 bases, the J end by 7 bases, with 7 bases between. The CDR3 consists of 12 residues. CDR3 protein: CASSFQGNEQFF. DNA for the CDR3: TGCGCCAGCAGCTTTCAGGGAAATGAGCAGTTCTTC.

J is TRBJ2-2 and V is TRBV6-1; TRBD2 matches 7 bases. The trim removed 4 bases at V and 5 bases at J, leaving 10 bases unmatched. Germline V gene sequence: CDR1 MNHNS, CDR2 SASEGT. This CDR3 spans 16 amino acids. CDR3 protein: CASSATPGGTTGELFF. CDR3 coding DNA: TGTGCCAGCAGTGCCACCCCGGGGGGAACGACCGGGGAGCTGTTTTTT.

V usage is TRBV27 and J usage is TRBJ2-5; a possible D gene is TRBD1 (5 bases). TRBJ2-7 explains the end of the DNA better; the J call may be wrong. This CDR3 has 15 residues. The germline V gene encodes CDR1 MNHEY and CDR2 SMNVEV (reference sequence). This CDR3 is CASSLSGPSSYEQYF. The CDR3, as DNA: TGTGCCAGCAGTTTATCGGGGCCCAGCTCCTACGAGCAGTACTTC.

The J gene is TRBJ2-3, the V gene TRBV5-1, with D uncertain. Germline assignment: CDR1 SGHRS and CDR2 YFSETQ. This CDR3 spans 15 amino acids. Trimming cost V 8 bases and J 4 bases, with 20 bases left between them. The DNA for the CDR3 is TGCGCCAGTCGAACAGAGATAAGTCGCGCAGATACGCAGTATTTT. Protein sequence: CASRTEISRADTQYF.

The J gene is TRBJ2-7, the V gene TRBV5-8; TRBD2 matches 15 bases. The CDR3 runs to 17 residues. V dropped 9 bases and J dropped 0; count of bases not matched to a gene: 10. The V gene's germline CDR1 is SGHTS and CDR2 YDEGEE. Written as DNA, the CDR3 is TGTGCCATCCCGACCGGGACTAGCGGGGGGCCCTCCTACGAGCAGTACTTC. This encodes CAIPTGTSGGPSYEQYF.

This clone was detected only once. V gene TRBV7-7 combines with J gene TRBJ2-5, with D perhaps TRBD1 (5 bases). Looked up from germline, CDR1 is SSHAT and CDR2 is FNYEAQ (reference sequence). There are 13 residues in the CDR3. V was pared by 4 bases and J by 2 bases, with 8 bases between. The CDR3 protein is CASSYGQQETQYF. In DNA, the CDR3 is TGTGCCAGCAGCTACGGACAACAAGAGACCCAGTACTTC.